The 26 T cell receptor beta chains given below trace back to one sample, sequenced in a study of blood T cell repertoires in COVID-19 (dated by TCRdb to 2019 to 2021). The library was prepared using the immunoSEQ multiplex PCR assay. The table was pulled from immuneACCESS by TCRdb, which kept in-frame rearrangements only. Such tables lose some clones; where checked, under half of the loss comes from unresolved V genes, and the rest has no known cause. In this sample the table shows roughly 440,000 clones, roughly 88% of which occur a single time. The ten largest clones take up around 12% of the sample. The material sequenced was peripheral blood. The receptors derive from a woman aged 45 to 65 with COVID-19, enrolled during active disease.

This chain links TRBV30 with TRBJ2-1; TRBD1 aligns across 7 bases. J gave up 10 bases and V 2 bases, and 2 bases lay outside the gene matches. Germline CDR1 is GTSNPN and CDR2 is SVGIG (reference sequence). This CDR3 has 11 residues. In nucleotides, the CDR3 is TGTGCCTGGAGTCGCAGGGGGGAGCAGTTCTTC. Translating gives CAWSRRGEQFF.

This chain connects TRBV14 to TRBJ2-5, with 14 bases aligning to TRBD2. Germline lookup yields CDR1 SGHDN and CDR2 FVKESK. The junction had 6 bases not matched to a gene; V was cut back by 5 bases and J by 7 bases. The CDR3 spans 15 residues. This chain's CDR3 is CASSVGTSGGGTQYF. CDR3 coding DNA: TGTGCCAGCAGCGTCGGGACTAGCGGGGGTGGGACCCAGTACTTC.

J is TRBJ2-1 and V is TRBV7-3, with 10 bases that match TRBD2. The V segment lost 2 bases and the J segment 7 bases; nucleotides outside the gene matches: 2. This CDR3 is built from 14 residues. In germline, CDR1 is SGHTA, CDR2 FQGTGA. The CDR3, as DNA: TGTGCCAGCAGCTTACAGCGGGGGGGAAATGAGCAGTTCTTC. As protein: CASSLQRGGNEQFF.

CDR3 amino acids: CASSRRSGSEAFF. The CDR3 DNA is TGTGCCAGCAGCCGCCGGTCGGGGTCTGAAGCTTTCTTT. The chain joins TRBV3-1 (or the pseudogene TRBV3-2) to TRBJ1-1; D is ambiguous. Trimming took off 4 bases at V and 6 bases at J, with 12 bases between the two ends. The V gene's germline CDR1 is LGHDT and CDR2 YNNKEL (reference sequence). The CDR3 consists of 13 residues.

This sequence joins TRBV30 and TRBJ1-2; D uncertain. V lost 2 bases and J 4 bases, leaving 8 bases between the germline ends. Germline V gene sequence: CDR1 GTSNPN, CDR2 SVGIG (reference sequence). CDR3 length: 12 amino acids. The CDR3 protein is CAWSWEAYGYTF. CDR3 bases: TGTGCCTGGAGTTGGGAGGCCTATGGCTACACCTTC.

This chain joins TRBV19 and TRBJ2-5; possibly TRBD1 for D (6 bases). The V gene's germline CDR1 is LNHDA and CDR2 SQIVND (reference sequence). V shed 7 bases and J shed 5 bases, with 20 bases lying between them. This CDR3 contains 15 residues. The CDR3 nucleotides are TGTGCCAGTACCCCATCACAGGGTTTGGGGGAGACCCAGTACTTC. Residues: CASTPSQGLGETQYF.

This clone appeared a single time. The genes are TRBV6-5 and TRBJ1-6; D unclear. V gave up 6 bases and J gave up 0 bases, with 6 bases separating them. Germline V gene lookup returns CDR1 MNHEY and CDR2 SVGAGI. The CDR3 is 14 amino acids. In nucleotides, the CDR3 is TGTGCCAGCAGAACTAGCTCCTATAATTCACCCCTCCACTTT. It is translated as CASRTSSYNSPLHF.

The chain couples TRBV5-6 to TRBJ1-6, with 10 nucleotides matching TRBD1. The CDR3 is 16 residues long. V lost 4 bases and J lost 9; bases outside the gene matches: 10. Germline values: CDR1 SGHDT, CDR2 YYEEEE. The CDR3: CASSQDRGSPSSPLHF. The CDR3 coding sequence is TGTGCCAGCAGCCAGGACAGGGGGTCCCCTTCTTCACCCCTCCACTTT.

A remark on this clone: The same CDR3 can be traced to other DNA sequences in this sample. V usage is TRBV7-2 and J usage is TRBJ2-3, with D possibly matching TRBD1 (5 bases). V lost 1 base, J lost 2 bases, and 7 bases lay in between. CDR3 length: 14 residues. CDR1 is SGHTA, CDR2 FQGNSA, per germline. The CDR3 DNA reads TGTGCCAGCAGCTTAGACAGGAACACAGATACGCAGTATTTT. Its translation is CASSLDRNTDTQYF.

The chain carries TRBV18 and TRBJ2-2, with 8 bases that match TRBD1. V gave up 3 bases and J gave up 4 bases; unmatched junction bases: 7. The CDR3 consists of 16 residues. CDR1 KGHSH and CDR2 LQKENI come from the germline V gene. In nucleotides, the CDR3 is TGTGCCAGCTCACCGACCGAGACAGGGGTCACCGGGGAGCTGTTTTTT. It translates to CASSPTETGVTGELFF.

This clone was counted a few times. Other DNA variants within this sample encode the same CDR3. This chain joins TRBV5-1 and TRBJ1-5; TRBD1 agrees at 9 bases. Germline V CDR1 and CDR2: SGHRS, YFSETQ. The CDR3 runs 14 residues. Trimming took 2 bases from V and 4 from J; bases not matched to a gene: 1. CDR3 region: CASSLGTGNQPQHF. DNA for the CDR3: TGCGCCAGCAGCTTAGGGACAGGGAATCAGCCCCAGCATTTT.

This clone was seen once. The V and J genes are TRBV3-1 (or the pseudogene TRBV3-2) and TRBJ1-6, with TRBD1 identical over 10 bases. Germline CDR1 is LGHDT and CDR2 is YNNKEL (reference sequence). CDR3 length: 17 amino acids. The V segment lost 5 bases and the J segment 9 bases; nucleotides outside the gene matches: 13. The CDR3 region has the DNA TGTGCCAGCAGCTATATCCGGGACAGGGGCCGGGGTTCACCCCTCCACTTT. It encodes CASSYIRDRGRGSPLHF.

V usage is TRBV6-6 and J usage is TRBJ2-2; 9 nucleotides agree with TRBD1. From germline, CDR1 is MNHNY and CDR2 SVGAGI (reference sequence). V shed 4 bases, J shed 3 bases, and the junction held 3 bases outside the gene matches. The CDR3 has 15 residues. The CDR3 sequence is CASSWGQGDTGELFF. The CDR3 DNA sequence: TGTGCCAGCAGTTGGGGACAGGGAGACACCGGGGAGCTGTTTTTT.

The chain is built from TRBV19 and TRBJ2-2; TRBD1 agrees at 7 bases. Trimming removed 5 bases from V and 5 bases from J; junction bases left unmatched: 5. The CDR3 length is 14 residues. In germline, CDR1 is LNHDA, CDR2 SQIVND (reference sequence). CDR3 bases: TGTGCCAGTAGTGAACAGGGGTGGACCGGGGAGCTGTTTTTT. It is translated as CASSEQGWTGELFF. The full variable domain, its missing parts supplied by reference TRBV19 and TRBJ2-2, is DGGITQSPKYLFRKEGQNVTLSCEQNLNHDAMYWYRQDPGQGLRLIYYSQIVNDFQKGDIAEGYSVSREKKESFPLTVTSAQKNPTAFYLCASSEQGWTGELFFGEGSRLTVL.

The genes are TRBV5-1 and TRBJ1-2; D may be TRBD1 (5 bases). The CDR3 is 14 amino acids. Trimming left V 4 bases short and J 3 bases short, with 13 bases between. Germline-derived CDR1 and CDR2 are SGHRS and YFSETQ. This chain's CDR3 is CASSPRGSDYGYTF. In DNA, the CDR3 is TGCGCCAGCAGCCCCCGGGGGTCGGACTATGGCTACACCTTC.

This chain joins TRBV6-6 and TRBJ1-3, with a tentative D call TRBD1 (6 bases). Germline CDR1 is MNHNY and CDR2 is SVGAGI (reference sequence). The CDR3 contains 21 residues. Trimming took 6 bases from V and 1 from J, leaving 31 bases between them. The CDR3: CASSSPSTSRGGHLSGNTIYF. As DNA, the CDR3 is TGTGCCAGCAGCTCCCCTTCGACATCCAGAGGGGGACATCTTTCTGGAAACACCATATATTTT.

This rearrangement joins TRBV10-3 to TRBJ2-3, with 11 bases lining up with TRBD2. Germline V gene lookup returns CDR1 ENHRY and CDR2 SYGVKD. V shed 10 bases, J shed 6 bases, and the junction held 9 bases outside the gene matches. The CDR3 contains 14 residues. The CDR3 reads CATNSGGALDTQYF. DNA for the CDR3: TGTGCCACCAATAGCGGGGGGGCCTTGGATACGCAGTATTTT.

The rearrangement links TRBV19 to TRBJ2-2, with 8 nucleotides matching TRBD1. With V trimmed by 10 bases and J by 5 bases, 6 bases remained unmatched. Germline V gene data show CDR1 as LNHDA and CDR2 as SQIVND (reference sequence). The CDR3 is made up of 13 amino acids. This CDR3 is CATGTGRTGELFF. In DNA form, the CDR3 reads TGTGCCACCGGGACAGGACGGACCGGGGAGCTGTTTTTT.

In DNA form, the CDR3 reads TGTGCCAGCAGCTCCGATCCGGGACAGGGAAGAAGCGGCTACACCTTC. Amino acid sequence: CASSSDPGQGRSGYTF. The rearrangement uses TRBV9 and TRBJ1-2; 9 bases align to TRBD1. There are 16 residues in the CDR3. Germline values: CDR1 SGDLS, CDR2 YYNGEE. With V trimmed by 4 bases and J by 8 bases, 15 bases remained unmatched.

The chain combines TRBV6-5 with TRBJ1-2, with TRBD1 identical over 7 bases. Germline loops: CDR1 MNHEY, CDR2 SVGAGI. V lost 6 bases, J lost 3 bases, and 4 bases stayed unmatched. CDR3 length: 13 amino acids. CDR3 sequence (DNA): TGTGCCAGCAGCCCCGGGACAGACTATGGCTACACCTTC. Translation: CASSPGTDYGYTF.

In this sample, this clone turned up once. This chain links TRBV6-5 with TRBJ1-1; D remains ambiguous. Deletions cut 6 bases from V and 8 bases from J, with 19 bases between. CDR3 length: 14 residues. Germline-derived CDR1 and CDR2 are MNHEY and SVGAGI. The CDR3 here is CASSKTPSFSEAFF. The CDR3 bases are TGTGCCAGCAGCAAAACCCCCTCATTTAGCGAAGCTTTCTTT.

The chain carries TRBV30 and TRBJ2-5; TRBD2 is a possible D gene (5 bases). CDR3 length: 14 residues. Trimming shortened V by 0 bases and J by 0 bases, and 8 bases separated the two germline ends. Germline V CDR1 and CDR2: GTSNPN, SVGIG (reference sequence). In nucleotides, the CDR3 is TGTGCCTGGAGTGTAGGACTCCACCAAGAGACCCAGTACTTC. This translates into CAWSVGLHQETQYF.

This clone is a singleton in its sample. The chain is built from TRBV9 and TRBJ2-7; TRBD2 matches at 10 bases. The CDR3 extends over 15 amino acids. Looked up from germline, CDR1 is SGDLS and CDR2 is YYNGEE. Trimming at V came to 3 bases and at J to 3 bases, leaving 6 bases not matched to a gene. The chain's CDR3 is CASSAGTSEYYEQYF. The CDR3 DNA follows: TGTGCCAGCAGCGCCGGGACTAGCGAATACTACGAGCAGTACTTC.

This chain uses TRBV27 with TRBJ2-3; TRBD2 matches 10 bases. Germline CDR1 and CDR2: MNHEY and SMNVEV (reference sequence). This CDR3 has 16 residues. J lost 7 bases, V lost 4 bases, and 11 bases had no gene match. The CDR3 nucleotides are TGTGCCAGCAGTTCATATAGCGGGGGGTTGATAAATACGCAGTATTTT. Protein sequence: CASSSYSGGLINTQYF.

V usage is TRBV10-3 and J usage is TRBJ2-7; 8 positions agree with TRBD2. After removal of 4 bases from V and 4 bases from J, the junction contained 6 bases not matched to a gene. CDR1 is ENHRY, CDR2 SYGVKD, per germline. CDR3 length: 14 residues. The CDR3 sequence: CAISAGGAAYEQYF. The CDR3 bases are TGTGCCATCAGTGCCGGGGGGGCAGCGTACGAGCAGTACTTC.

The chain employs TRBV11-3 and TRBJ2-1; 8 bases map to TRBD2. There are 15 residues in the CDR3. Per the germline V gene, CDR1 is SGHNT and CDR2 is YENEEA. V lost 6 bases and J lost 4; bases outside the gene matches: 8. CDR3 region: CASSPGRGSYNEQFF. The CDR3 region has the DNA TGTGCCAGCAGTCCCGGGAGGGGCTCTTACAATGAGCAGTTCTTC. Full variable domain (rest looked up from reference TRBV11-3 and TRBJ2-1): EAGVVQSPRYKIIEKKQPVAFWCNPISGHNTLYWYLQNLGQGPELLIRYENEEAVDDSQLPKDRFSAERLKGVDSTLKIQPAELGDSAVYLCASSPGRGSYNEQFFGPGTRLTVL.